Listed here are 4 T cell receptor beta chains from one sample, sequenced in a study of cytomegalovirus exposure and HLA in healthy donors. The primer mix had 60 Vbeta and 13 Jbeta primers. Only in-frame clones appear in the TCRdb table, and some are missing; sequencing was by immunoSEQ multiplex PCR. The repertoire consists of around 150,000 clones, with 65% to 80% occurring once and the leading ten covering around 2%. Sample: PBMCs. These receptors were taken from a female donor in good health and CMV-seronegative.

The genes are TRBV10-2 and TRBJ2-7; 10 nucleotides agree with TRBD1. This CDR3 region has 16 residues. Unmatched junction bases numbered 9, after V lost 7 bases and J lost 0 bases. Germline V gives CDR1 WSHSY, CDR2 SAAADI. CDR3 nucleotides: TGCGCCAGCACGGACTCGGGACAGGGGTCCTCCTACGAGCAGTACTTC. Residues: CASTDSGQGSSYEQYF.

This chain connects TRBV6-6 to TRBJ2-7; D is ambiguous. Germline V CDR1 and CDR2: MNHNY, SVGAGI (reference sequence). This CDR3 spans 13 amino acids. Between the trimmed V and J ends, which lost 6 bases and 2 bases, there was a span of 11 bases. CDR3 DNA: TGTGCCAGCAGCCCTACAGTAACCTACGAGCAGTACTTC. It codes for CASSPTVTYEQYF.

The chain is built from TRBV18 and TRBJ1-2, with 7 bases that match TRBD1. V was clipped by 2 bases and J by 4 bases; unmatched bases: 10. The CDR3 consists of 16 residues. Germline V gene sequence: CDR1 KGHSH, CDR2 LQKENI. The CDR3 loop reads CASSPDRQGVGYGYTF. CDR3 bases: TGTGCCAGCTCACCAGACCGACAGGGAGTTGGCTATGGCTACACCTTC.

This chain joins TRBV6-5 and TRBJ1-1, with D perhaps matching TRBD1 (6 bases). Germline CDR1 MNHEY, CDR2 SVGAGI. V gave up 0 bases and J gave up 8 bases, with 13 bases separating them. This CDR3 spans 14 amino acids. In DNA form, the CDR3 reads TGTGCCAGCAGTTACTCGATCTTCGGGACAGAAGCTTTCTTT. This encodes CASSYSIFGTEAFF.